These T cell receptor beta chains were read from a single sample in a study of cytomegalovirus exposure and HLA in healthy donors. Assay used: immunoSEQ multiplex PCR; TCRdb lists only in-frame clones, some missing. Its listing shows around 60,000 clones. The sample taken for sequencing was PBMCs. These receptor sequences come from a woman aged 18-29 years in good health and CMV-seronegative. CDR3s include the opening cysteine and the closing phenylalanine or tryptophan. D genes are given only for firm matches.

j_gene | v_gene | d_gene | CDR3nt | CDR3aa
TRBJ2-3 | TRBV28 | . | TGTGCCAGCAGCCCCAGGGGTAGCGGGAGCACAGATACGCAGTATTTT | CASSPRGSGSTDTQYF
TRBJ1-1 | TRBV6-5 | . | TGTGCCAGTTTGGGACAATTGAACACTGAAGCTTTCTTT | CASLGQLNTEAFF
TRBJ2-7 | TRBV27 | . | TGTGCCAGCAGTTTAACTTCATACAGGGAGGAGCAGTACTTC | CASSLTSYREEQYF
TRBJ2-2 | TRBV19 | . | TGTGCCAGTAGTATTCCGACGGAGGGCGGGGAGCTGTTTTTT | CASSIPTEGGELFF
TRBJ1-2 | TRBV27 | TRBD1 | TGTGCCAGCAGCTTTGGCCGGGACAGGGGGCCGGAGGGCTACACCTTC | CASSFGRDRGPEGYTF
TRBJ2-3 | TRBV4-2 | . | TGTGCCAGCAGCCAGTTAGCGCCAGATACGCAGTATTTT | CASSQLAPDTQYF
TRBJ1-2 | TRBV28 | . | TGTGCCAGCAGTACCCTATTAGTAGGCTACACCTTC | CASSTLLVGYTF
TRBJ2-3 | TRBV12-5 | . | TGTGCTAGTGGTCCGTTGAGCACAGATACGCAGTATTTT | CASGPLSTDTQYF
TRBJ2-2 | TRBV30 | TRBD1 | TGTGCCTGGAGTGTATGGGGACAGGGAAACACCGGGGAGCTGTTTTTT | CAWSVWGQGNTGELFF
TRBJ2-7 | TRBV6-5 | . | TGTGCCAGCAACGAAATAGGGGCCTACGAGCAGTACTTC | CASNEIGAYEQYF
TRBJ2-2 | TRBV9 | . | TGTGCCAGCGGGAGATCGAACACCGGGGAGCTGTTTTTT | CASGRSNTGELFF
TRBJ2-1 | TRBV30 | TRBD2 | TGTGCCGGGAGCGGCGGGGGTAGCGGGGGGGGTGAGCAGTTCTTC | CAGSGGGSGGGEQFF
TRBJ2-5 | TRBV5-6 | TRBD2 | TGTGCCAGCGCACGACTAGCGGGGGTTTATGAGACCCAGTACTTC | CASARLAGVYETQYF
TRBJ1-5 | TRBV5-6 | . | TGTGCCAGCAGCTTGGGCCAGGGCCCCAATCAGCCCCAGCATTTT | CASSLGQGPNQPQHF
TRBJ2-1 | TRBV7-2 | TRBD2 | TGTGCCAGCAGCCCTCGGACTAGCGGGACATTCTACAATGAGCAGTTCTTC | CASSPRTSGTFYNEQFF
TRBJ1-1 | TRBV7-2 | . | TGTGCCAGCAGCCCCCAACAGGGACGAACTGAAGCTTTCTTT | CASSPQQGRTEAFF
TRBJ2-5 | TRBV15 | TRBD2 | TGTGCCACCAGGGCGGGAGGGCAAGAGACCCAGTACTTC | CATRAGGQETQYF
TRBJ2-3 | TRBV14 | TRBD2 | TGTGCCAGCAGCCAATGGGTAGCGGGAGCTAGCACAGATACGCAGTATTTT | CASSQWVAGASTDTQYF
TRBJ1-5 | TRBV19 | . | TGTGCCAGTAGCTCTCGACAGGACGTTGGCCCGTATAGCAATCAGCCCCAGCATTTT | CASSSRQDVGPYSNQPQHF
TRBJ1-2 | TRBV2 | . | TGTGCCAGCAGTGCGCCGGGAACTAACTATGGCTACACCTTC | CASSAPGTNYGYTF
TRBJ2-7 | TRBV18 | . | TGTGCCAGCTCACCACCCGGGCGAATGACTCTGCAGGGGCAGTACTTC | CASSPPGRMTLQGQYF
TRBJ2-5 | TRBV5-1 | . | TGCGCCAGCAGCTTGGCTGCGCAGGGGGGAGAGACCCAGTACTTC | CASSLAAQGGETQYF
TRBJ1-5 | TRBV4-1 | TRBD1 | TGCGCCAGCAGCCAAGGGAGTATACCGGGACAGCAGAATCAGCCCCAGCATTTT | CASSQGSIPGQQNQPQHF